The source of this TCR beta chain is a study of cytomegalovirus exposure and HLA in healthy donors. Study-level results: The study put 150 to 200 TCR beta chains on its list as cytomegalovirus-associated.

This CDR3 has 16 residues. Trimming removed 4 bases from V and 0 bases from J, with 15 bases in between. Germline assignment: CDR1 MNHEY and CDR2 SVGAGI. Points on this clone: Its antigen remains unknown.

In the PCR, 60 Vbeta and 13 Jbeta primers were used. Profiling relied on immunoSEQ multiplex PCR, and the TCRdb table lists in-frame clones only, not all of them. The table includes around 100,000 clones, nearly 80% detected once. Sequencing used PBMCs. The V call is TRBV6-5, the J call TRBJ1-1; D unresolved. The TCR comes from a woman aged 40 to 55 in good health and CMV-seropositive. DNA for the CDR3: TGTGCCAGCAGTTTCGGACTGACATTCATGAACACTGAAGCTTTCTTT. Translation: CASSFGLTFMNTEAFF.